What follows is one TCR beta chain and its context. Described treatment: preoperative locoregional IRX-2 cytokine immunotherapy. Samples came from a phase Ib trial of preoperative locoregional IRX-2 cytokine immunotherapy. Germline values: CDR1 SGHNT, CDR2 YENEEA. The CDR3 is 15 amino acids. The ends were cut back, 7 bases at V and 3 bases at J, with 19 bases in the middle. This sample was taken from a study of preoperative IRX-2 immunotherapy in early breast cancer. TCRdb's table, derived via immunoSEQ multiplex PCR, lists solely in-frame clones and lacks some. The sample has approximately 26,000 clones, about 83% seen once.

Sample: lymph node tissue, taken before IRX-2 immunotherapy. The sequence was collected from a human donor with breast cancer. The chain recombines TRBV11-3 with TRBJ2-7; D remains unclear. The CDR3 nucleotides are TGTGCCAGCACCCGATACACCAGGTCCGACTACGAGCAGTACTTC. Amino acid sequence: CASTRYTRSDYEQYF.